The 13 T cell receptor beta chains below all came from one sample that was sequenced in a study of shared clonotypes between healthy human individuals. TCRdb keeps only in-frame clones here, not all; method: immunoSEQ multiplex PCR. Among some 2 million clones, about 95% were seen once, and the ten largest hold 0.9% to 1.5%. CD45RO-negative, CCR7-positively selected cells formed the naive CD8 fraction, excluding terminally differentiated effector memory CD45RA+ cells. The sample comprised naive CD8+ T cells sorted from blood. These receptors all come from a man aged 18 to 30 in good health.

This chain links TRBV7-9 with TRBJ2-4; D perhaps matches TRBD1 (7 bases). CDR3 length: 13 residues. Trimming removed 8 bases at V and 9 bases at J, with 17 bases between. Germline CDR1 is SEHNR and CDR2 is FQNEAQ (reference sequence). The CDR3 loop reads CASQGGGAGIQYF. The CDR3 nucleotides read TGTGCCAGCCAGGGGGGCGGGGCCGGCATTCAGTACTTC.

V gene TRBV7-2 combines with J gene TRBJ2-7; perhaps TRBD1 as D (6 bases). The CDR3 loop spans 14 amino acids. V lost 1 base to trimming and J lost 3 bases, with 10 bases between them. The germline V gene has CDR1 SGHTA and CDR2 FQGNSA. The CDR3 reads CASSLGDTFYEQYF. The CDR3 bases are TGTGCCAGCAGCTTAGGGGACACCTTCTACGAGCAGTACTTC.

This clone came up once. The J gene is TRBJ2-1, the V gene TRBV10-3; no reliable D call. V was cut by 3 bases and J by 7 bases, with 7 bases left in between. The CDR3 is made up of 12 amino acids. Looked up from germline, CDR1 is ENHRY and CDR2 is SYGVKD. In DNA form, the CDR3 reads TGTGCCATCAGTGAATTAGTGAATGAGCAGTTCTTC. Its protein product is CAISELVNEQFF.

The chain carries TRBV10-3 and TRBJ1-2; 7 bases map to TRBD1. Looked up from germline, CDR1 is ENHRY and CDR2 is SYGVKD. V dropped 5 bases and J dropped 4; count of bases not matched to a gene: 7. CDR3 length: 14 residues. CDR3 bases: TGTGCCATCAGTCCAGACAGGGAGAGCTATGGCTACACCTTC. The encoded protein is CAISPDRESYGYTF.

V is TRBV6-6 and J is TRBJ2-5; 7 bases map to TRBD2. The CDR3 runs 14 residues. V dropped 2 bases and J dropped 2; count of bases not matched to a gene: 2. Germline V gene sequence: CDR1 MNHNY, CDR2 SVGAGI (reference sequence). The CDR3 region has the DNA TGTGCCAGCAGTTACGGGCGGGGGCAAGAGACCCAGTACTTC. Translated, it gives CASSYGRGQETQYF.

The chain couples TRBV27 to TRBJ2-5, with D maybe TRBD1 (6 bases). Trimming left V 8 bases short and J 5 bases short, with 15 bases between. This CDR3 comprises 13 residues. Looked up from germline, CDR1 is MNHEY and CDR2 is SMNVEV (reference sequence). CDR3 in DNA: TGTGCCAGCGGTGGCTGGGGGCGGGAGACCCAGTACTTC. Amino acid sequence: CASGGWGRETQYF.

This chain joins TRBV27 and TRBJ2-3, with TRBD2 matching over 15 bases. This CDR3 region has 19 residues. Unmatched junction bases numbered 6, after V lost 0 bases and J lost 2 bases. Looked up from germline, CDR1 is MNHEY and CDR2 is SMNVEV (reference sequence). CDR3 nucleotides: TGTGCCAGCAGTTTATCCGGACTAGCGGGAGGGCGGAACACAGATACGCAGTATTTT. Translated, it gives CASSLSGLAGGRNTDTQYF.

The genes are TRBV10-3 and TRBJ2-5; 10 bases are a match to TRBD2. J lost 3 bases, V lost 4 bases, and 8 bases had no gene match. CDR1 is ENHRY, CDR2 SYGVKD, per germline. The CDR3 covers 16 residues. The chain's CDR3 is CAISATSGSPEETQYF. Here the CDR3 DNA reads TGTGCCATCAGTGCGACTAGCGGGTCCCCAGAAGAGACCCAGTACTTC.

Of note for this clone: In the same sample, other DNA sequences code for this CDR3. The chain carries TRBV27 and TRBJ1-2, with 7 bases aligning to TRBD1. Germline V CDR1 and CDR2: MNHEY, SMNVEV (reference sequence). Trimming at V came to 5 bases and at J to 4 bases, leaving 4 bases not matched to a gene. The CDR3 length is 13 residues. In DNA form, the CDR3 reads TGTGCCAGCAGTCTGACAGGGAGCTATGGCTACACCTTC. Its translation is CASSLTGSYGYTF.

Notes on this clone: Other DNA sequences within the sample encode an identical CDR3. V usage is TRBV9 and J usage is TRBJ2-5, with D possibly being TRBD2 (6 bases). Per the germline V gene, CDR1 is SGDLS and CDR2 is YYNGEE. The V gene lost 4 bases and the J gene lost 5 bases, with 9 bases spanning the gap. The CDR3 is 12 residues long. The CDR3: CASSPRGETQYF. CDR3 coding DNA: TGTGCCAGCAGCCCCCGGGGGGAGACCCAGTACTTC.

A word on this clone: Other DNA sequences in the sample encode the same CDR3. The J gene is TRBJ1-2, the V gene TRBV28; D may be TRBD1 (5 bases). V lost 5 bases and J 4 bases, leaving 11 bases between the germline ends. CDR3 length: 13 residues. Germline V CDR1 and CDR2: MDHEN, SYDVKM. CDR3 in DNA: TGTGCCAGCAGTCCTCCCCAGGGCTATGGCTACACCTTC. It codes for CASSPPQGYGYTF.

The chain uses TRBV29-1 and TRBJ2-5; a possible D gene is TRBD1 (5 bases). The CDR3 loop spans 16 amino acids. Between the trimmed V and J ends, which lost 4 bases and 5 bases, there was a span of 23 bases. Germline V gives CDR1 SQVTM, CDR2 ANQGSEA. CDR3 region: CSVVLPRDPVQETQYF. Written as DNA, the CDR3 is TGCAGCGTTGTGCTACCCAGGGATCCAGTACAGGAGACCCAGTACTTC.

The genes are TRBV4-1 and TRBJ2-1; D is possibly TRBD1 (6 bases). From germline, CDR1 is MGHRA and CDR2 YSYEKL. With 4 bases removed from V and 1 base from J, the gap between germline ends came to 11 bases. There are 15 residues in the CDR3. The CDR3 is CASSPEQGSYNEQFF. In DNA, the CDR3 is TGCGCCAGCAGCCCCGAACAGGGTTCCTACAATGAGCAGTTCTTC.